The T cell receptor beta chain under discussion was sequenced for a study of OX40 agonist ivuxolimab in advanced cancers. Study information: Patients took ivuxolimab, an agonistic anti-OX40 (CD134) antibody. Hepatocellular carcinoma, melanoma, renal cell or head and neck cancer affected the dose-escalation patients.

Sequenced by immunoSEQ multiplex PCR; TCRdb stores in-frame clones only, minus some. The sample carries around 40,000 clones, around 93% recorded once. This CDR3 comprises 16 residues. Germline V lookup: CDR1 KGHSH, CDR2 LQKENI. V lost 0 bases to trimming and J lost 6 bases; unmatched junction nucleotides: 7. The TCR comes from an adult with an advanced solid tumor such as melanoma, head and neck, liver or kidney cancer. The chain couples TRBV18 to TRBJ2-3; 9 nucleotides align to TRBD2. This material consisted of CD4+ or CD8+ T cells sorted from blood, taken in a trial of the OX40 agonist ivuxolimab. This CDR3 reads CASSPPSIAGVDTQYF. As DNA, the CDR3 is TGTGCCAGCTCACCACCGTCAATAGCGGGAGTCGATACGCAGTATTTT.